This entry is about one TCR beta chain. This sample is drawn from a study of blood T cell repertoires in COVID-19. Study summary: There were acute and convalescent COVID-19 samples, and they came from the United States, Italy and Spain. PBMCs, B-cell-depleted T cells, or T cells were the source of the cDNA or gDNA that made up the material.

Original analysis: Quantification of nucleated cells was approximated via reference gene primer amplification. The protocol was immunoSEQ multiplex PCR, while the TCRdb copy is restricted to in-frame clones and leaves out a portion. For V, J and clone size, that table is used; D and trimming come from the DNA. The profile covers roughly 140,000 clones, with 80% to 90% appearing a single time and roughly 1.6% taken by the ten largest. With 0 bases removed from V and 4 bases from J, the gap between germline ends came to 10 bases. The CDR3 extends over 15 amino acids. Germline CDR1 is LGHDT and CDR2 is YNNKEL (reference sequence).

The receptor's source is a woman between 45 and 65 years old with acute or convalescent COVID-19. This chain uses TRBV3-1 (or the pseudogene TRBV3-2) with TRBJ2-1; no definite D call. What was sequenced was peripheral blood. The chain's CDR3 is CASSQDYGFYNEQFF. For the CDR3, the DNA is TGTGCCAGCAGCCAAGATTACGGGTTTTACAATGAGCAGTTCTTC.